One and the same sample provided the 12 T cell receptor beta chains below, sequenced in a study of blood T cells in healthy people across ages. The use of a sample-barcoded 5' primer and a J-beta primer mix characterized a second PCR of roughly 6 to 11 cycles. TCRdb re-called the 5' RACE reads with MiXCR, one entry per CDR3 protein. Of 2 million or so distinct CDR3 sequences listed, 49% are singletons. Sequencing was performed on blood. The receptors were gathered from a woman between 35 and 50 years old in good health.

V and J are TRBV6-6 and TRBJ1-1; 9 bases are shared with TRBD1. This CDR3 spans 13 amino acids. From germline, CDR1 is MNHNY and CDR2 SVGAGI (reference sequence). The V segment lost 5 bases and the J segment 6 bases; nucleotides outside the gene matches: 4. DNA of the CDR3: TGTGCCAGCAGTATACAGGGGGCCTCTGAAGCTTTCTTT. Its translation: CASSIQGASEAFF.

This clonotype was picked up many times. This chain connects TRBV29-1 to TRBJ1-2; D remains unclear. The CDR3 length is 12 residues. Germline CDR1 and CDR2: SQVTM and ANQGSEA. The CDR3 bases are TGCAGTGTTAACAGCGCCAACTATGGCTACACCTTC. Protein sequence: CSVNSANYGYTF.

As regards this clonotype: The junction departs from germline at one end; a sequencing error may be responsible. The chain joins TRBV27 to TRBJ1-1; 7 bases line up with TRBD1. Germline CDR1 reads MNHEY; CDR2 reads SMNVEV (reference sequence). This CDR3 comprises 13 residues. The CDR3 is CASSLLTGSEAFF. DNA for the CDR3: TGTGCCAGCAGTCTACTGACAGGGTCCGAAGCCTTCTTT.

The CDR3 region is CASSTPGQNYNEQYF. CDR3 nucleotide sequence: TGCGCCAGCAGCACGCCGGGACAGAATTACAATGAGCAGTACTTC. The chain joins TRBV5-1 to TRBJ2-5; 7 bases match TRBD1. The CDR3 loop spans 15 amino acids. The germline gives CDR1 SGHRS, CDR2 YFSETQ. Trimming cost V 4 bases and J 11 bases; bases outside gene matches: 17.

Remarks on this clonotype: At one boundary the junction diverges from the germline segment, which might be a read error. This rearrangement joins TRBV20-1 to TRBJ2-4; tentatively, D is TRBD1 (6 bases). The tail of the sequence fits TRBJ2-7 better, so the J call may be wrong. The CDR3 length is 14 residues. Germline CDR1 is DFQATT and CDR2 is SNEGSKA (reference sequence). CDR3 sequence: CSALTGSASNEQYF. CDR3 coding DNA: TGCAGTGCTTTAACAGGGAGTGCCTCCAACGAGCAGTACTTC.

The rearrangement uses TRBV11-2 and TRBJ2-1; 11 bases line up with TRBD2. Germline V gene data show CDR1 as SGHAT and CDR2 as FQNNGV. V lost 11 bases and J lost 5; bases outside the gene matches: 11. The CDR3 runs to 15 residues. This CDR3 reads CAGSIAGGLHNEQFF. The CDR3 DNA is TGTGCCGGCTCAATAGCGGGGGGGCTGCACAATGAGCAGTTCTTC.

This sequence joins TRBV4-1 and TRBJ2-5; 7 bases align to TRBD2. Trimming at V came to 2 bases and at J to 2 bases, leaving 2 bases not matched to a gene. This CDR3 is built from 14 residues. CDR1 and CDR2 from the germline V gene are MGHRA and YSYEKL. The CDR3 nucleotides are TGCGCCAGCAGCCAAACTAGCGCGCAAGAGACCCAGTACTTC. Translated: CASSQTSAQETQYF.

This clonotype was seen only a few times. The CDR3 DNA is TGCGCCAGCAGCCAAGGTGTGGTTCCCTACAATGAGCAGTTCTTC. Protein: CASSQGVVPYNEQFF. The chain combines TRBV4-3 with TRBJ2-1, with D unclear. This CDR3 region has 15 residues. V lost 1 base and J lost 2, with 9 bases in between. Germline V gene data show CDR1 as LGHNA and CDR2 as YSLEER.

Comment on this clonotype: A single base separates this from a much larger clone, so it may be a read error. The chain links TRBV5-1 to TRBJ2-1; the D is unclear. The length of the CDR3 is 15 residues. Germline V CDR1 and CDR2: SGHRS, YFSETQ. The CDR3 coding sequence is TGCGCCAGCAGCCCAGGAAATAGACAATCCAATGAGCGGTTCTTC. It codes for CASSPGNRQSNERFF.

The chain has TRBV29-1 and TRBJ2-1, with 13 bases lining up with TRBD2. V gave up 4 bases and J gave up 5 bases; unmatched junction bases: 11. The CDR3 contains 17 residues. CDR1 and CDR2 from the germline V gene are SQVTM and ANQGSEA. The CDR3 nucleotides are TGCAGCGTTGGGAGACGACCGGGACTAGCGGGGAACAATGAGCAGTTCTTC. This codes for CSVGRRPGLAGNNEQFF.

Remarks on this clonotype: Sequence at one end of the junction differs from germline and may be a read error. The chain links TRBV11-2 to TRBJ1-2, with 8 bases lining up with TRBD1. The CDR3 sequence is 16 residues long. CDR1 is SGHAT, CDR2 FQNNGV, per germline. The CDR3 spells CASSAVRGQGDEGYTF. CDR3 nucleotides: TGTGCTAGCAGCGCCGTCCGTGGACAGGGCGACGAGGGCTACACCTTC. Drawing the rest from reference TRBV11-2 and TRBJ1-2, the complete variable domain is EAGVAQSPRYKIIEKRQSVAFWCNPISGHATLYWYQQILGQGPKLLIQFQNNGVVDDSQLPKDRFSAERLKGVDSTLKIQPAKLEDSAVYLCASSAVRGQGDEGYTFGSGTRLTVV.

This clonotype appeared a few times. The rearrangement links TRBV12-3 or TRBV12-4 to TRBJ1-2; no clear D gene. The CDR3 consists of 14 residues. Trimming left V 5 bases short and J 2 bases short, with 12 bases between. The CDR3 protein is CASSPQRGNYGYTF. CDR3 DNA: TGTGCCAGCAGTCCACAGAGAGGGAACTATGGCTACACCTTC.